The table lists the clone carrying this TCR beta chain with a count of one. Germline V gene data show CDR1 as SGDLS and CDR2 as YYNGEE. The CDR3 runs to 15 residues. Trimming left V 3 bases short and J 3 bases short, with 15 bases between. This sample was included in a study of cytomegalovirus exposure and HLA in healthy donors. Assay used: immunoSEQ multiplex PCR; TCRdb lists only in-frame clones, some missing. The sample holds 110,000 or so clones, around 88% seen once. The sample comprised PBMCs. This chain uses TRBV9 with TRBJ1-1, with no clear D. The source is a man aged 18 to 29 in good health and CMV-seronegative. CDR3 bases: TGTGCCAGCAGCGCGGGTGGAGGGCTGGACACTGAAGCTTTCTTT. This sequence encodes CASSAGGGLDTEAFF.